This TCR beta chain stems from a study of blood T cell repertoires in COVID-19. Study-wide background: Some COVID-19 samples were acute and others convalescent; all came from the United States, Italy and Spain. Nucleic acid was either cDNA or gDNA, and it came from T cells, B-cell-depleted T cells, or PBMCs.

CDR3 length: 15 amino acids. The V and J ends lost 0 bases and 7 bases respectively, with 13 bases between them. Germline V CDR1 and CDR2: SGHDN, FVKESK. In the original workflow: From reference gene primer amplification, estimates of nucleated cell counts were derived. TCRdb keeps only in-frame clones here, not all; method: immunoSEQ multiplex PCR. V and J calls and clone size are given by that table; D and trimming were obtained from the DNA. The sample carries around 50,000 clones, 87% recorded once. The chain combines TRBV14 with TRBJ2-1; possible D gene TRBD2, 6 bases. The origin of this receptor is a man aged 50 to 60 with active COVID-19. The sample consisted of peripheral blood. The CDR3 bases are TGTGCCAGCAGCCAAGAGGGACTGCCACGAAATGAGCAGTTCTTC. It is translated as CASSQEGLPRNEQFF. The variable domain in full, completed from reference TRBV14 and TRBJ2-1, reads EAGVTQFPSHSVIEKGQTVTLRCDPISGHDNLYWYRRVMGKEIKFLLHFVKESKQDESGMPNNRFLAERTGGTYSTLKVQPAELEDSGVYFCASSQEGLPRNEQFFGPGTRLTVL.